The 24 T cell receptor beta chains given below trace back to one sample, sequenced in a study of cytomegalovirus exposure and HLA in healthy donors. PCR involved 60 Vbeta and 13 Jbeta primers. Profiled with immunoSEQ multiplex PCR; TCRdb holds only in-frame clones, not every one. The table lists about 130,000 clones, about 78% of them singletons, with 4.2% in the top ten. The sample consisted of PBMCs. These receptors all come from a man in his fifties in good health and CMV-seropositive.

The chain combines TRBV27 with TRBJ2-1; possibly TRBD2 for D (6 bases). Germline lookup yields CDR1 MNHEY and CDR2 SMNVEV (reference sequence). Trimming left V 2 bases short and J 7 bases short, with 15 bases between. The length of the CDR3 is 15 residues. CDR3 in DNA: TGTGCCAGCAGTTTAGGGGGAGGTTTTTTGAATGAGCAGTTCTTC. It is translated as CASSLGGGFLNEQFF.

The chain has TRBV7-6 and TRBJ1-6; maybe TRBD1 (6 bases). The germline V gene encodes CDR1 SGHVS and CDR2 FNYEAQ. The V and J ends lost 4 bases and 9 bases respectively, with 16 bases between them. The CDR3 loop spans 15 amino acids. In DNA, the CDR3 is TGTGCCAGCAGCTCTAACAGGGTTGGGCGTTCACCCCTCCACTTT. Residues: CASSSNRVGRSPLHF.

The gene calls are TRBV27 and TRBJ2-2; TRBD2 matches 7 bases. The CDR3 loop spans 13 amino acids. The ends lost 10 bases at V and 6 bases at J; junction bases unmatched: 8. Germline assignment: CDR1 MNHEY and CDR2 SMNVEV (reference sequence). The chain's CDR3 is CATRAGVPGELFF. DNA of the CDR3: TGTGCCACACGGGCGGGGGTTCCCGGGGAGCTGTTTTTT.

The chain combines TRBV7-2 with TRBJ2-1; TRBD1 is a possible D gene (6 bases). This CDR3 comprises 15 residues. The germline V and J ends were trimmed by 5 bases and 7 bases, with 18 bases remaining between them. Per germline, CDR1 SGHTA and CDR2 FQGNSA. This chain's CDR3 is CASSPDRIVINEQFF. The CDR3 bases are TGTGCCAGCAGCCCCGACAGGATAGTAATAAATGAGCAGTTCTTC.

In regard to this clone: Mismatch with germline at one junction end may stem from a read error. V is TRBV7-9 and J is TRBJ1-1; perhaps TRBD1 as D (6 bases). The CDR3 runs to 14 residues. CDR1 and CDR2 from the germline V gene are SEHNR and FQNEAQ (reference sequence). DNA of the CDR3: TGTGCCGGCAGCGTCCGGACAGACGACACTGAAGCTTTCTTT. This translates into CAGSVRTDDTEAFF. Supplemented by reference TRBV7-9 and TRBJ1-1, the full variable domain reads DTGVSQNPRHKITKRGQNVTFRCDPISEHNRLYWYRQTLGQGPEFLTYFQNEAQLEKSRLLSDRFSAERPKGSFSTLEIQRTEQGDSAMYLCAGSVRTDDTEAFFGQGTRLTVV.

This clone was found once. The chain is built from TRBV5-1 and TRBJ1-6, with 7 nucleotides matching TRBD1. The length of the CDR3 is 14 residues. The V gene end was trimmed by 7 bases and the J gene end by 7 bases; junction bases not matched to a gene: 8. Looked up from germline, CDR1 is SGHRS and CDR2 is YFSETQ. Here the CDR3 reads CASRIGQENSPLHF. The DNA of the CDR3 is TGCGCCAGCCGTATCGGACAGGAGAATTCACCCCTCCACTTT.

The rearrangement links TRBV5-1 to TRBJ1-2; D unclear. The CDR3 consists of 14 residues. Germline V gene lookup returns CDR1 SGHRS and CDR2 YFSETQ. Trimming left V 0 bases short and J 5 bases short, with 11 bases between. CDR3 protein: CASSLAVAAYGYTF. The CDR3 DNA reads TGCGCCAGCAGCTTGGCGGTGGCAGCGTATGGCTACACCTTC.

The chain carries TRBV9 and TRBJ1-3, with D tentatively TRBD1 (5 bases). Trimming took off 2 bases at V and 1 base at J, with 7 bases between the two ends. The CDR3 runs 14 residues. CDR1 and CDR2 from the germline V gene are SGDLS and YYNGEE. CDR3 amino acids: CASSVRESGNTIYF. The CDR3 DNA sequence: TGTGCCAGCAGCGTCAGGGAATCTGGAAACACCATATATTTT.

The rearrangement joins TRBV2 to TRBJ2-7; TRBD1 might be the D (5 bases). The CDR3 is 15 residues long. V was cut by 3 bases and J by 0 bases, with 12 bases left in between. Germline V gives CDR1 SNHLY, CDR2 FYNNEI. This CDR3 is CASSELQATSYEQYF. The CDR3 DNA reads TGTGCCAGCAGTGAGTTACAGGCAACCTCCTACGAGCAGTACTTC. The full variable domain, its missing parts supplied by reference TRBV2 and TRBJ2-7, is EPEVTQTPSHQVTQMGQEVILRCVPISNHLYFYWYRQILGQKVEFLVSFYNNEISEKSEIFDDQFSVERPDGSNFTLKIRSTKLEDSAMYFCASSELQATSYEQYFGPGTRLTVT.

DNA for the CDR3: TGTGCCAGCAGTGACAGGGAGGGCAATCAGCCCCAGCATTTT. Translated, it gives CASSDREGNQPQHF. V is TRBV2 and J is TRBJ1-5; TRBD1 is a possible D gene (5 bases). Trimming stripped 3 bases from V and 2 bases from J, with 8 bases between. The CDR3 covers 14 residues. Germline assignment: CDR1 SNHLY and CDR2 FYNNEI.

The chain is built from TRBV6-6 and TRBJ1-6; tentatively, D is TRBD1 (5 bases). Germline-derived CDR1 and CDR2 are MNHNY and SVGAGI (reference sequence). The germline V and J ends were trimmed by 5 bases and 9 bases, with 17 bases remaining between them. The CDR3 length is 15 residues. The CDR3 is CASSPIGGLGSPLHF. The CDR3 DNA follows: TGTGCCAGCAGTCCTATCGGGGGATTGGGTTCACCCCTCCACTTT.

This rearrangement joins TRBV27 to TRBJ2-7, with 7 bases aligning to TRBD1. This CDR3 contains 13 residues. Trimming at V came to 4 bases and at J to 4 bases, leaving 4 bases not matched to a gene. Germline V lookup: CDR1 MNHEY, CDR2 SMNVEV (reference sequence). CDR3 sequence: CASSSDRAYEQYF. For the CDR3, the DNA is TGTGCCAGCAGTTCCGACAGGGCTTACGAGCAGTACTTC.

CDR3 region: CASSSSSGANVLTF. CDR3 DNA sequence: TGCGCCAGCAGCTCGAGCTCTGGGGCCAACGTCCTGACTTTC. J is TRBJ2-6 and V is TRBV5-1; D call uncertain. Germline V gives CDR1 SGHRS, CDR2 YFSETQ. V lost 3 bases and J 0 bases, leaving 4 bases between the germline ends. This CDR3 region has 14 residues.

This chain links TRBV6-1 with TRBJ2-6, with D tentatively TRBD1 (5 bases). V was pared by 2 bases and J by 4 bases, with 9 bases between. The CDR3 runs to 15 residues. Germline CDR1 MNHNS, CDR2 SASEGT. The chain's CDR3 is CASSEPGSGANVLTF. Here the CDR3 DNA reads TGTGCCAGCAGTGAACCAGGGTCCGGGGCCAACGTCCTGACTTTC.

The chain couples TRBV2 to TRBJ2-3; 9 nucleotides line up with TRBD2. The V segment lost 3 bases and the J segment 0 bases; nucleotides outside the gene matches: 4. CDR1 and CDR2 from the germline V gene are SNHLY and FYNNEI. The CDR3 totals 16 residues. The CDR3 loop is CASSDRTSASTDTQYF. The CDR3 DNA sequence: TGTGCCAGCAGTGATCGGACTAGCGCAAGCACAGATACGCAGTATTTT.

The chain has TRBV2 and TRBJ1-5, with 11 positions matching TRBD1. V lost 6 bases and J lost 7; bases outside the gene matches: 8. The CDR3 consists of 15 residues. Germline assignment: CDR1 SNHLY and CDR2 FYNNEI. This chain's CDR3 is CASSKGTGGKQPQHF. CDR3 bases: TGTGCCAGCAGCAAAGGGACAGGGGGGAAACAGCCCCAGCATTTT.

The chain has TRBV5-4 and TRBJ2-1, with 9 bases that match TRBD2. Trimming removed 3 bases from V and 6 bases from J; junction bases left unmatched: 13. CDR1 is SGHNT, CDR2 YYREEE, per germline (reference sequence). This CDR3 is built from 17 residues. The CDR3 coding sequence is TGTGCCAGCAGCTCCTCGTTGCGGGAGGGCCGTGGCAATGAGCAGTTCTTC. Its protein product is CASSSSLREGRGNEQFF.

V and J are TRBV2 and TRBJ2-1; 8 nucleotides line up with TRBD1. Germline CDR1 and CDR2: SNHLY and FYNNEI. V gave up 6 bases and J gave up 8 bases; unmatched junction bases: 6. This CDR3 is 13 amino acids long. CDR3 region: CASRIDRGDEQFF. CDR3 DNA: TGTGCCAGCAGGATAGACAGGGGAGATGAGCAGTTCTTC. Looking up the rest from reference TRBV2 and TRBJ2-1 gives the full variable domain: EPEVTQTPSHQVTQMGQEVILRCVPISNHLYFYWYRQILGQKVEFLVSFYNNEISEKSEIFDDQFSVERPDGSNFTLKIRSTKLEDSAMYFCASRIDRGDEQFFGPGTRLTVL.

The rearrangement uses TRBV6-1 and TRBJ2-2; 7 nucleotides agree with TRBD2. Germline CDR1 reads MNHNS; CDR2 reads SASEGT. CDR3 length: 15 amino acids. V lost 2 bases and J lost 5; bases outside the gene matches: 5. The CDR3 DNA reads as TGTGCCAGCAGTGAAACCAGCGGGACGACCGGGGAGCTGTTTTTT. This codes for CASSETSGTTGELFF.

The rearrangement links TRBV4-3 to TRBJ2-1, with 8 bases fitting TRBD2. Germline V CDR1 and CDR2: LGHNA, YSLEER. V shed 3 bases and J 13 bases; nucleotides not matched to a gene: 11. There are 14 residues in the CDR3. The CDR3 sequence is CASSQGRAGGEQFF. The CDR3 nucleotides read TGCGCCAGCAGCCAGGGGAGGGCGGGAGGTGAACAGTTCTTC.

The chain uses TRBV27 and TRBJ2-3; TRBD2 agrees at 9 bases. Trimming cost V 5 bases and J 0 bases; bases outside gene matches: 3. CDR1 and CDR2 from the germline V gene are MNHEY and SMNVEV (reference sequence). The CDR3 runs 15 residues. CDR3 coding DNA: TGTGCCAGCAGTACTACTAGCGGGAGCACAGATACGCAGTATTTT. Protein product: CASSTTSGSTDTQYF.

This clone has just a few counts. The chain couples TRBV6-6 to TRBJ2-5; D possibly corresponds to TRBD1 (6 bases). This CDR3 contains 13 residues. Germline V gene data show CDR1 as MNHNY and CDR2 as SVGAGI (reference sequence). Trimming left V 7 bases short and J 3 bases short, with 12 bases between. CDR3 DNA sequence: TGTGCCAGCAACCGGGACACAAAAGAGACCCAGTACTTC. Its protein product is CASNRDTKETQYF.

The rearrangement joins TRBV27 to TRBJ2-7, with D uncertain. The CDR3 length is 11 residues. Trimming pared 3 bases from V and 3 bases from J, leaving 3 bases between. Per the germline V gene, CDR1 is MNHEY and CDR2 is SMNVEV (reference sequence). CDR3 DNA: TGTGCCAGCAGTTTCGGCTACGAGCAGTACTTC. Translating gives CASSFGYEQYF.

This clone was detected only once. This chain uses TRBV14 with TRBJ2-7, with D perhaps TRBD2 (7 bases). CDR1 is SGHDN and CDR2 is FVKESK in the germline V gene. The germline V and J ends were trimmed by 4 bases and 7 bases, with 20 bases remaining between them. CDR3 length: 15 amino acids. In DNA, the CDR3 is TGTGCCAGCAGCCCTCAAAAAGGGGGGGCGGGGGAGCAGTACTTC. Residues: CASSPQKGGAGEQYF.